This TCR beta chain was identified during a study of T cells in Graves' hyperthyroidism and ophthalmopathy. At the level of the study: Peripheral blood draws took place at initial diagnosis, ahead of any treatment.

This clonotype has ten or more counts. The CDR3 sequence is 15 residues long. The germline CDR1 and CDR2 sequences are ENHRY and SYGVKD. V shed 5 bases, J shed 2 bases, and the junction held 4 bases outside the gene matches. Amplification of TCR beta CDR3 regions was performed using RNA transcripts as template. TCR CDR3 regions were first amplified by RT-PCR with HTBI primers. Via MiXCR, TCRdb re-called the multiplex PCR reads, giving one row per CDR3 protein. The table has roughly 700,000 distinct CDR3 sequences, about 15% seen once; the top ten hold roughly a tenth. The chain is built from TRBV10-3 and TRBJ2-5; TRBD2 aligns across 11 bases. The sequence was obtained from a woman aged 18-29 years with Graves' hyperthyroidism. Sequences were obtained from blood. In DNA form, the CDR3 reads TGTGCCATCAGTAGGACTAGCGGGCTTCAAGAGACCCAGTACTTC. It yields the protein CAISRTSGLQETQYF.